The 27 T cell receptor beta chains below were found in one sample sequenced in a study of OX40 agonist ivuxolimab in advanced cancers. Libraries were made using the immunoSEQ multiplex PCR assay. In TCRdb, the immuneACCESS table is reduced to in-frame sequences with V and J assigned. These tables do not hold every clone; where another copy was compared, an unresolved V gene accounts for under half, and the others remain unexplained. The sample table shows roughly 34,000 clones, and about four fifths are seen once. The leading ten clones occupy 12% of the sample. Sample: CD4+ or CD8+ T cells sorted from blood, taken in a trial of the OX40 agonist ivuxolimab. The receptors shown here come from an adult with an advanced solid tumor such as melanoma, head and neck, liver or kidney cancer.

V gene TRBV4-1 combines with J gene TRBJ1-6, with D hard to call. Looked up from germline, CDR1 is MGHRA and CDR2 is YSYEKL. With 5 bases removed from V and 5 bases from J, the gap between germline ends came to 10 bases. CDR3 length: 14 amino acids. The CDR3 sequence is CASSYVEDNSPLHF. The CDR3 DNA reads as TGCGCCAGCAGCTACGTAGAGGATAATTCACCCCTCCACTTT.

J is TRBJ2-3 and V is TRBV28; perhaps D is TRBD1 or TRBD2 (6 bases each). Per germline, CDR1 MDHEN and CDR2 SYDVKM. The CDR3 is 15 amino acids. Trimming stripped 5 bases from V and 5 bases from J, with 17 bases between. CDR3 in DNA: TGTGCCAGCAGTCCTATACCGGGGGCCGAAGATACGCAGTATTTT. Translating gives CASSPIPGAEDTQYF.

Notes on this clone: The junction and the germline gene differ at one end; a read error may be behind it. This chain links TRBV30 with TRBJ2-7; TRBD1 matches 10 bases. The CDR3 length is 14 residues. Germline V gene sequence: CDR1 GTSNPN, CDR2 SVGIG (reference sequence). This chain's CDR3 is CASDLDRGVGEQHF. The CDR3 nucleotides are TGTGCCTCGGATCTGGACAGGGGGGTTGGCGAGCAGCACTTC.

The chain links TRBV2 to TRBJ2-7; D is ambiguous. The CDR3 totals 11 residues. With 6 bases removed from V and 4 bases from J, the gap between germline ends came to 7 bases. Germline CDR1 SNHLY, CDR2 FYNNEI. CDR3 protein: CASSPGYEQYF. The CDR3 nucleotides read TGTGCCAGCAGCCCCGGTTACGAGCAGTACTTC.

The chain has TRBV7-6 and TRBJ2-7, with D perhaps matching TRBD1 or TRBD2 (6 bases each). CDR1 SGHVS and CDR2 FNYEAQ come from the germline V gene. The CDR3 runs to 13 residues. V lost 7 bases to trimming and J lost 2 bases, with 12 bases between them. The DNA for the CDR3 is TGTGCCAGCACCGGGGGCCCCGCCTACGAGCAGTACTTC. Amino acid sequence: CASTGGPAYEQYF.

The chain employs TRBV30 and TRBJ2-2; D gene unclear. Germline CDR1 GTSNPN, CDR2 SVGIG (reference sequence). V was pared by 0 bases and J by 0 bases, with 5 bases between. The CDR3 has 14 residues. DNA for the CDR3: TGTGCCTGGAGTGTACTCGCGAACACCGGGGAGCTGTTTTTT. Protein sequence: CAWSVLANTGELFF.

The V gene is TRBV28, the J gene TRBJ2-7; D perhaps matches TRBD2 (6 bases). The CDR3 is 17 residues long. Trimming shortened V by 5 bases and J by 0 bases, and 20 bases separated the two germline ends. Germline values: CDR1 MDHEN, CDR2 SYDVKM. CDR3 sequence: CASSHNAGGPSSYEQYF. CDR3 nucleotides: TGTGCCAGCAGTCACAATGCCGGGGGTCCGAGCTCCTACGAGCAGTACTTC.

The chain uses TRBV7-9 and TRBJ2-2, with D maybe TRBD1 (6 bases). V dropped 7 bases and J dropped 0 bases, with 12 bases sitting between them. Germline values: CDR1 SEHNR, CDR2 FQNEAQ (reference sequence). The CDR3 spans 15 residues. The CDR3 DNA sequence: TGTGCCAGCACTGGTGGGACACCGAACACCGGGGAGCTGTTTTTT. Translating it yields CASTGGTPNTGELFF. The variable domain in full, completed from reference TRBV7-9 and TRBJ2-2, reads DTGVSQNPRHKITKRGQNVTFRCDPISEHNRLYWYRQTLGQGPEFLTYFQNEAQLEKSRLLSDRFSAERPKGSFSTLEIQRTEQGDSAMYLCASTGGTPNTGELFFGEGSRLTVL.

The gene calls are TRBV27 and TRBJ2-7; 7 nucleotides line up with TRBD1. The germline V gene has CDR1 MNHEY and CDR2 SMNVEV (reference sequence). This CDR3 region has 14 residues. The V and J ends lost 1 base and 2 bases, in that order; junction bases with no gene match: 2. The CDR3 loop reads CASSLYGTAYEQYF. CDR3 coding DNA: TGTGCCAGCAGTTTATACGGGACAGCCTACGAGCAGTACTTC.

This chain links TRBV19 with TRBJ1-5, with unresolved D. The V gene's germline CDR1 is LNHDA and CDR2 SQIVND (reference sequence). V was trimmed by 5 bases and J by 2 bases, leaving 13 bases between them. The CDR3 sequence is 15 residues long. CDR3 sequence: CASSPTFGGNQPQHF. Written as DNA, the CDR3 is TGTGCCAGTAGTCCCACTTTCGGGGGCAATCAGCCCCAGCATTTT.

The genes are TRBV4-1 and TRBJ2-7, with D maybe TRBD2 (6 bases). CDR1 is MGHRA and CDR2 is YSYEKL in the germline V gene. V lost 4 bases and J 2 bases, leaving 15 bases between the germline ends. The CDR3 runs to 15 residues. The CDR3 DNA reads TGCGCCAGCAGCCGATCGATGGGACTGACCTACGAGCAGTACTTC. Amino acid sequence: CASSRSMGLTYEQYF.

The chain has TRBV7-8 and TRBJ2-1, with 10 positions matching TRBD2. The ends lost 7 bases at V and 10 bases at J; junction bases unmatched: 10. CDR1 and CDR2 from the germline V gene are SGHVS and FQNEAQ. This CDR3 has 14 residues. The CDR3 is CASTEGLAGGEQFF. CDR3 DNA sequence: TGTGCCAGCACTGAAGGTTTAGCGGGAGGCGAGCAGTTCTTC.

The gene calls are TRBV5-1 and TRBJ2-1, with D possibly TRBD2 on 6 matching bases. Trimming removed 0 bases from V and 0 bases from J, with 7 bases in between. The CDR3 totals 15 residues. Germline V CDR1 and CDR2: SGHRS, YFSETQ. CDR3 nucleotides: TGCGCCAGCAGCTTGGGCGGGGCCTCCTACAATGAGCAGTTCTTC. This encodes CASSLGGASYNEQFF.

The chain carries TRBV7-9 and TRBJ2-5, with D possibly TRBD2 on 6 matching bases. Germline values: CDR1 SEHNR, CDR2 FQNEAQ (reference sequence). V was clipped by 3 bases and J by 2 bases, with 10 bases between them. The CDR3 is made up of 14 amino acids. The CDR3 reads CASSLGLGQETQYF. The CDR3 DNA reads TGTGCCAGCAGCTTGGGACTGGGGCAAGAGACCCAGTACTTC.

J is TRBJ1-2 and V is TRBV30; the match to TRBD1 covers 7 bases. Germline V CDR1 and CDR2: GTSNPN, SVGIG (reference sequence). The junction had 6 bases not matched to a gene; V was cut back by 1 base and J by 10 bases. CDR3 length equals 12 residues. CDR3 DNA: TGTGCCTGGAGTGAAGGGGGCTGGGACTACACCTTC. It is translated as CAWSEGGWDYTF.

This rearrangement joins TRBV7-9 to TRBJ2-7; 10 bases align to TRBD1. Germline trimming cut 5 bases from V and 2 bases from J; bases unmatched to any gene: 6. Germline-derived CDR1 and CDR2 are SEHNR and FQNEAQ (reference sequence). The CDR3 spans 15 residues. This chain's CDR3 is CASSPGQGVTYEQYF. In nucleotides, the CDR3 is TGTGCCAGCAGCCCCGGACAGGGGGTCACCTACGAGCAGTACTTC.

J is TRBJ2-3 and V is TRBV5-1; D may correspond to TRBD1 or TRBD2 (5 bases each). This CDR3 region has 13 residues. Trimming stripped 0 bases from V and 6 bases from J, with 8 bases between. Looked up from germline, CDR1 is SGHRS and CDR2 is YFSETQ. In DNA, the CDR3 is TGCGCCAGCAGCTTGGAAGGGGAGGATACGCAGTATTTT. Protein sequence: CASSLEGEDTQYF.

This sequence joins TRBV9 and TRBJ1-2; a possible D gene is TRBD1 (5 bases). With 3 bases removed from V and 1 base from J, the gap between germline ends came to 13 bases. The CDR3 totals 15 residues. Germline values: CDR1 SGDLS, CDR2 YYNGEE. CDR3 protein: CASSASRRGNYGYTF. CDR3 DNA sequence: TGTGCCAGCAGCGCCAGCAGGAGGGGTAACTATGGCTACACCTTC.

This sequence joins TRBV27 and TRBJ2-6; D gene unclear. There are 14 residues in the CDR3. With 8 bases removed from V and 2 bases from J, the gap between germline ends came to 10 bases. Germline V CDR1 and CDR2: MNHEY, SMNVEV (reference sequence). The CDR3 nucleotides read TGTGCCAGCCAGCCCGGCGCTGGGGCCAACGTCCTGACTTTC. It is translated as CASQPGAGANVLTF.

This rearrangement joins TRBV7-2 to TRBJ2-7; unclear D gene. Per germline, CDR1 SGHTA and CDR2 FQGNSA. This CDR3 has 13 amino acids. V lost 3 bases, J lost 5 bases, and 11 bases lay in between. The CDR3 here is CASSFGMGHEQYF. CDR3 DNA: TGTGCCAGCAGCTTTGGCATGGGCCACGAGCAGTACTTC.

The chain joins TRBV6-5 to TRBJ2-5; D unclear. Germline values: CDR1 MNHEY, CDR2 SVGAGI. This CDR3 is built from 12 residues. Trimming pared 5 bases from V and 4 bases from J, leaving 8 bases between. Here the CDR3 reads CASSEDLETQYF. The CDR3 DNA reads as TGTGCCAGCAGTGAAGATCTAGAGACCCAGTACTTC.

This chain connects TRBV4-1 to TRBJ2-1; 9 positions agree with TRBD2. Germline trimming cut 3 bases from V and 8 bases from J; bases unmatched to any gene: 11. The CDR3 has 16 residues. CDR1 is MGHRA and CDR2 is YSYEKL in the germline V gene. CDR3 in DNA: TGCGCCAGCAGCCAGCAGGGACTAGCTTCGGTCTATGAGCAGTTCTTC. Translating it yields CASSQQGLASVYEQFF.

The chain joins TRBV2 to TRBJ2-1; the match to TRBD2 covers 7 bases. V lost 6 bases, J lost 8 bases, and 16 bases stayed unmatched. Per germline, CDR1 SNHLY and CDR2 FYNNEI. The CDR3 runs to 16 residues. The CDR3 reads CASSSPGLSRMDEQFF. The DNA for the CDR3 is TGTGCCAGCAGCTCCCCGGGACTATCCCGAATGGATGAGCAGTTCTTC.

Concerning this clone itself: Other nucleotide sequences in the sample specify the same CDR3. The chain joins TRBV4-2 to TRBJ2-1, with 14 bases lining up with TRBD2. CDR1 and CDR2 from the germline V gene are LGHNA and YNFKEQ. Losses at the gene ends were 1 base for V and 8 bases for J; bases not matched to a gene: 4. The CDR3 runs to 16 residues. The CDR3 reads CASSQGLAGGRDEQFF. CDR3 nucleotides: TGTGCCAGCAGCCAAGGACTAGCGGGAGGGAGGGATGAGCAGTTCTTC.

J is TRBJ2-5 and V is TRBV4-2; TRBD2 matches at 7 bases. Trimming removed 4 bases from V and 1 base from J; junction bases left unmatched: 6. Germline-derived CDR1 and CDR2 are LGHNA and YNFKEQ. The CDR3 consists of 15 residues. CDR3 bases: TGTGCCAGCAGCCCGGTGTCTAGCGGCCAAGAGACCCAGTACTTC. Protein product: CASSPVSSGQETQYF.

V is TRBV9 and J is TRBJ2-1; D gene unclear. Trimming took 4 bases from V and 9 from J, leaving 8 bases between them. Germline V gives CDR1 SGDLS, CDR2 YYNGEE. The CDR3 spans 11 residues. The CDR3 here is CASSLDTEQFF. The CDR3 DNA reads as TGTGCCAGCAGCCTCGATACTGAGCAGTTCTTC.

This clone was counted between two and nine times. The V and J genes are TRBV7-9 and TRBJ1-2; 8 bases line up with TRBD1. Per the germline V gene, CDR1 is SEHNR and CDR2 is FQNEAQ (reference sequence). The trim removed 9 bases at V and 3 bases at J, leaving 12 bases unmatched. The CDR3 extends over 15 amino acids. CDR3 DNA sequence: TGTGCCAGTACTATTACAGGGGGTGCACACTATGGCTACACCTTC. Amino acids: CASTITGGAHYGYTF.